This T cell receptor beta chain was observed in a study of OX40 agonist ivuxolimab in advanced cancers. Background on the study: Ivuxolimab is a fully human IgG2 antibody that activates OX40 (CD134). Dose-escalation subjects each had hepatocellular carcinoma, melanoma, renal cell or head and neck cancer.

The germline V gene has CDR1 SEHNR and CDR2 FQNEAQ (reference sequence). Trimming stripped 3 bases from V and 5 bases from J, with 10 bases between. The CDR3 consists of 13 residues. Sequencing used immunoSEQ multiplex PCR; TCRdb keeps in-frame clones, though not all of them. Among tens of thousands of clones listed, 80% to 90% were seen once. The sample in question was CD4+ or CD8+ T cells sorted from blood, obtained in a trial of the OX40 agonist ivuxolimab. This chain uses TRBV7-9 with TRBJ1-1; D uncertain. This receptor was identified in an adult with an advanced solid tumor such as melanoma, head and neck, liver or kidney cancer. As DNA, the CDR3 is TGTGCCAGCAGCTTTGGACGGCCGACTGAAGCTTTCTTT. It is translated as CASSFGRPTEAFF.